This TCR beta chain was retrieved from a study of cytomegalovirus exposure and HLA in healthy donors. General study findings and limits: TRBV6-2, TRBV6-3 and some other V segments were excluded as indistinguishable. The study found most TCR sequences rare, yet found some public TCRs in many donors.

The PCR ran on 60 Vbeta and 13 Jbeta primers. Assay: immunoSEQ multiplex PCR; the TCRdb copy retains only in-frame clones and omits some. Of some 150,000 clones in the sample, 75% to 85% were seen once. On this clone itself: Antigen specificity is unknown.

Germline trimming cut 4 bases from V and 0 bases from J; bases unmatched to any gene: 12. The CDR3 runs to 17 residues. The germline V gene has CDR1 SGHTS and CDR2 YDEGEE. The material sequenced was PBMCs. J is TRBJ2-5 and V is TRBV5-8, with 7 bases that match TRBD2. The TCR originated in a woman between 45 and 60 years old in good health and CMV-seronegative. This CDR3 reads CASSTQGRAGHQETQYF. The DNA of the CDR3 is TGTGCCAGCAGCACCCAAGGTAGAGCGGGACACCAAGAGACCCAGTACTTC.